The 4 T cell receptor beta chains given below trace back to one sample, sequenced in a study of T cells in Graves' hyperthyroidism and ophthalmopathy. The CDR3 regions of TCR beta were amplified from RNA transcripts. HTBI primers were the set used in a first-round RT-PCR of the TCR CDR3. TCRdb independently ran MiXCR on the multiplex PCR reads; one entry per CDR3 protein. The sample records about 270,000 distinct CDR3 sequences, around 22% being singletons. The sequenced sample consisted of blood. These receptors originate from a man aged 30 to 39 with Graves' ophthalmopathy.

The chain uses TRBV11-3 and TRBJ2-1, with TRBD2 identical over 8 bases. The CDR3 has 15 residues. Germline loops: CDR1 SGHNT, CDR2 YENEEA. V was pared by 7 bases and J by 7 bases, with 12 bases of the junction left unmatched. Here the CDR3 reads CASKAGGAGGNEQFF. The CDR3 region has the DNA TGTGCCAGCAAGGCGGGGGGAGCGGGCGGGAATGAGCAGTTCTTC. Looking up the rest from reference TRBV11-3 and TRBJ2-1 gives the full variable domain: EAGVVQSPRYKIIEKKQPVAFWCNPISGHNTLYWYLQNLGQGPELLIRYENEEAVDDSQLPKDRFSAERLKGVDSTLKIQPAELGDSAVYLCASKAGGAGGNEQFFGPGTRLTVL.

The V call is TRBV9, the J call TRBJ1-1, with D perhaps matching TRBD1 (5 bases). V lost 5 bases and J 6 bases, leaving 11 bases between the germline ends. CDR3 length: 12 residues. CDR1 is SGDLS, CDR2 YYNGEE, per germline. Here the CDR3 DNA reads TGTGCCAGCAGTAAACAAGGGGCTGAAGCTTTCTTT. This sequence encodes CASSKQGAEAFF.

CDR3 sequence (DNA): TGTGCCATCAGTGACAGGGCAGCCAACACCGGGGAGCTGTTTTTT. The encoded protein is CAISDRAANTGELFF. The chain has TRBV10-3 and TRBJ2-2, with D possibly TRBD1 on 5 matching bases. CDR3 length: 15 amino acids. V lost 3 bases to trimming and J lost 2 bases, with 10 bases between them. Germline V CDR1 and CDR2: ENHRY, SYGVKD.

The chain recombines TRBV18 with TRBJ2-7, with 9 bases aligning to TRBD1. Germline V gives CDR1 KGHSH, CDR2 LQKENI. CDR3 size: 18 residues. Unmatched junction bases numbered 12, after V lost 0 bases and J lost 3 bases. CDR3 DNA sequence: TGTGCCAGCTCACCACCGCGGGGACAGGGTACCCGCCACTACGAGCAGTACTTC. This codes for CASSPPRGQGTRHYEQYF.